The 21 T cell receptor beta chains in this list originate from one sample, sequenced in a study of T cell responses to AZD1222 COVID-19 vaccine. Profiled with immunoSEQ multiplex PCR; TCRdb holds only in-frame clones, not every one. This sample has roughly 80,000 clones, with more than 85% found just once. Specimen: peripheral blood, collected 28 days after the second AZD1222 dose. The source is an adult who received the AZD1222 COVID-19 vaccine.

The chain uses TRBV2 and TRBJ2-7; 8 bases line up with TRBD2. The CDR3 covers 15 residues. Germline V lookup: CDR1 SNHLY, CDR2 FYNNEI. J lost 4 bases, V lost 2 bases, and 7 bases had no gene match. In nucleotides, the CDR3 is TGTGCCAGCAGTGAATTTAGCGGGGATATTTACGAGCAGTACTTC. It translates to CASSEFSGDIYEQYF.

This chain joins TRBV6-2 or TRBV6-3 and TRBJ1-2; 7 bases map to TRBD1. The junction had 16 bases not matched to a gene; V was cut back by 4 bases and J by 8 bases. Germline CDR1 is MNHEY and CDR2 is SVGEGT. CDR3 length: 16 residues. This CDR3 is CASSSTPGQVGRGYTF. In DNA form, the CDR3 reads TGTGCCAGCAGTTCCACCCCTGGACAGGTTGGGCGCGGCTACACCTTC.

The gene calls are TRBV19 and TRBJ2-5; TRBD2 aligns across 8 bases. The CDR3 has 16 amino acids. The junction had 13 bases not matched to a gene; V was cut back by 7 bases and J by 3 bases. Germline V CDR1 and CDR2: LNHDA, SQIVND (reference sequence). CDR3 residues: CASTQTGGQRKETQYF. DNA of the CDR3: TGTGCCAGTACTCAAACGGGGGGGCAGAGGAAAGAGACCCAGTACTTC. The whole variable domain, remainder taken from reference TRBV19 and TRBJ2-5, is DGGITQSPKYLFRKEGQNVTLSCEQNLNHDAMYWYRQDPGQGLRLIYYSQIVNDFQKGDIAEGYSVSREKKESFPLTVTSAQKNPTAFYLCASTQTGGQRKETQYFGPGTRLLVL.

The chain combines TRBV10-1 with TRBJ2-1, with D possibly being TRBD2 (6 bases). Germline CDR1 is WNHNN and CDR2 is SYGVQD (reference sequence). V was clipped by 7 bases and J by 10 bases, with 17 bases between them. The CDR3 has 13 amino acids. Here the CDR3 DNA reads TGCGCCAGCACACCCCGGGCCGGACTAGAGCAGTTCTTC. It yields the protein CASTPRAGLEQFF.

The rearrangement uses TRBV6-2 or TRBV6-3 and TRBJ1-1; tentative D call: TRBD1 (5 bases). This CDR3 region has 13 residues. The V gene lost 6 bases and the J gene lost 0 bases, with 8 bases spanning the gap. CDR1 is MNHEY and CDR2 is SVGEGT in the germline V gene. CDR3 region: CASSQGMNTEAFF. The CDR3 DNA follows: TGTGCCAGCAGCCAGGGAATGAACACTGAAGCTTTCTTT.

This chain joins TRBV3-1 (or the pseudogene TRBV3-2) and TRBJ2-2; 8 positions agree with TRBD1. This CDR3 region has 14 residues. Germline loops: CDR1 LGHDT, CDR2 YNNKEL (reference sequence). The V gene end was trimmed by 4 bases and the J gene end by 7 bases; junction bases not matched to a gene: 5. CDR3 in amino acids: CASSLTGAGGELFF. For the CDR3, the DNA is TGTGCCAGCAGCCTGACAGGGGCGGGCGGGGAGCTGTTTTTT.

The rearrangement joins TRBV29-1 to TRBJ2-3; maybe TRBD2 (6 bases). CDR1 and CDR2 (germline): SQVTM, ANQGSEA. The CDR3 sequence is 13 residues long. With 5 bases removed from V and 0 bases from J, the gap between germline ends came to 9 bases. CDR3: CSVSGTSTDTQYF. CDR3 in DNA: TGCAGCGTTTCCGGGACTAGCACAGATACGCAGTATTTT.

The V and J genes are TRBV6-2 or TRBV6-3 and TRBJ2-3; 10 bases match TRBD2. Looked up from germline, CDR1 is MNHEY and CDR2 is SVGEGT. The CDR3 totals 21 residues. With V trimmed by 6 bases and J by 1 base, 22 bases remained unmatched. The CDR3 loop reads CASRPTGLAGEGDYGTDTQYF. The CDR3, as DNA: TGTGCCAGCAGGCCTACGGGCCTAGCGGGAGAGGGCGACTATGGCACAGATACGCAGTATTTT.

This chain connects TRBV6-6 to TRBJ1-6; 7 bases agree with TRBD1. This CDR3 comprises 14 residues. V lost 5 bases, J lost 10 bases, and 8 bases stayed unmatched. Germline-derived CDR1 and CDR2 are MNHNY and SVGAGI (reference sequence). The CDR3 nucleotides are TGTGCCAGCAGTCCTGACAGGGCAGGGTCACCCCTCCACTTT. As protein: CASSPDRAGSPLHF.

The table lists this clone with a few counts. The rearrangement joins TRBV2 to TRBJ1-1; the D gene is possibly TRBD1 (6 bases). The CDR3 is made up of 12 amino acids. CDR1 is SNHLY, CDR2 FYNNEI, per germline. Trimming pared 7 bases from V and 4 bases from J, leaving 10 bases between. The CDR3 sequence is CASIQGGTEAFF. The CDR3 nucleotides read TGTGCCAGCATTCAAGGGGGCACTGAAGCTTTCTTT.

The V and J genes are TRBV14 and TRBJ2-1, with 7 bases aligning to TRBD2. Germline V gene lookup returns CDR1 SGHDN and CDR2 FVKESK. The CDR3 runs 15 residues. The trim removed 4 bases at V and 7 bases at J, leaving 10 bases unmatched. The CDR3 protein is CASSPWGEGLNEQFF. The CDR3, as DNA: TGTGCCAGCAGCCCATGGGGGGAGGGCCTGAATGAGCAGTTCTTC.

The rearrangement joins TRBV19 to TRBJ1-5, with 11 bases aligning to TRBD1. The CDR3 is 14 amino acids. Germline loops: CDR1 LNHDA, CDR2 SQIVND (reference sequence). V gave up 4 bases and J gave up 6 bases; unmatched junction bases: 2. The CDR3 sequence: CASSTGQGGQPQHF. DNA of the CDR3: TGTGCCAGTAGTACGGGACAGGGGGGTCAGCCCCAGCATTTT.

The chain uses TRBV28 and TRBJ2-1; 7 bases fit TRBD1. Germline V gene lookup returns CDR1 MDHEN and CDR2 SYDVKM. J was trimmed by 3 bases and V by 5 bases; bases with no gene match: 4. The CDR3 is 14 amino acids. The CDR3 protein is CASSTGTDYNEQFF. The CDR3 bases are TGTGCCAGCAGTACCGGGACAGACTACAATGAGCAGTTCTTC.

This chain joins TRBV28 and TRBJ1-3; TRBD1 agrees at 7 bases. The length of the CDR3 is 15 residues. After removal of 5 bases from V and 0 bases from J, the junction contained 4 bases not matched to a gene. Germline V gene data show CDR1 as MDHEN and CDR2 as SYDVKM. CDR3 sequence (DNA): TGTGCCAGCAGTACCGGGACAGCCTCTGGAAACACCATATATTTT. Its protein product is CASSTGTASGNTIYF.

With regard to this clone: Mismatch with germline at one junction end may stem from a read error. The chain carries TRBV7-9 and TRBJ2-7; no reliable D call. The CDR3 is 13 amino acids. Germline V gene lookup returns CDR1 SEHNR and CDR2 FQNEAQ (reference sequence). CDR3 protein: CASSLDLSYEQYF. The CDR3 DNA is TGTGCCAGCAGTTTAGATTTAAGTTACGAGCAGTACTTC.

The rearrangement joins TRBV11-2 to TRBJ2-7; TRBD2 is a possible D gene (5 bases). The CDR3 runs 13 residues. Germline V gene data show CDR1 as SGHAT and CDR2 as FQNNGV. V lost 4 bases to trimming and J lost 6 bases, with 13 bases between them. CDR3 in amino acids: CASSSILVGEQYF. CDR3 DNA: TGTGCCAGCAGCTCAATACTAGTTGGCGAGCAGTACTTC.

This chain connects TRBV27 to TRBJ1-3; a possible D gene is TRBD1 (6 bases). The V end lost 5 bases, the J end lost 4 bases, and 15 bases lay between the germline ends. Germline CDR1 reads MNHEY; CDR2 reads SMNVEV (reference sequence). The CDR3 extends over 15 amino acids. CDR3 DNA: TGTGCCAGCAGTACACAGGGTACGGGCGGAAACACCATATATTTT. The encoded protein is CASSTQGTGGNTIYF.

The chain uses TRBV10-3 and TRBJ2-1; TRBD2 agrees at 10 bases. This CDR3 spans 14 amino acids. The V gene's germline CDR1 is ENHRY and CDR2 SYGVKD. The J segment lost 7 bases and the V segment lost 4 bases, leaving 4 bases of the junction unmatched. This CDR3 reads CAISVKREGNEQFF. CDR3 sequence (DNA): TGTGCCATCAGTGTCAAGCGGGAGGGGAATGAGCAGTTCTTC.

This clone was found once. The V and J genes are TRBV3-1 (or the pseudogene TRBV3-2) and TRBJ2-7; D not certain. V was cut by 4 bases and J by 4 bases, with 14 bases left in between. The germline CDR1 and CDR2 sequences are LGHDT and YNNKEL (reference sequence). This CDR3 region has 14 residues. The CDR3 is CASSPRVVGYEQYF. As DNA, the CDR3 is TGTGCCAGCAGCCCACGGGTAGTAGGTTACGAGCAGTACTTC.

The gene calls are TRBV27 and TRBJ2-1, with D tentatively TRBD2 (5 bases). V dropped 3 bases and J dropped 6 bases, with 9 bases sitting between them. The V gene's germline CDR1 is MNHEY and CDR2 SMNVEV (reference sequence). The CDR3 covers 13 residues. The CDR3: CASSFTRVNEQFF. DNA of the CDR3: TGTGCCAGCAGTTTTACTAGGGTCAATGAGCAGTTCTTC.

This rearrangement joins TRBV2 to TRBJ2-7; 7 nucleotides align to TRBD2. Germline V gene sequence: CDR1 SNHLY, CDR2 FYNNEI. The CDR3 length is 12 residues. V was clipped by 4 bases and J by 7 bases; unmatched bases: 4. In DNA form, the CDR3 reads TGTGCCAGCAGTGCACTAGCGTTAGAGCAGTACTTC. Translated: CASSALALEQYF.